These 10 T cell receptor beta chains came from one sample sequenced in a study of OX40 agonist ivuxolimab in advanced cancers. Library preparation employed the immunoSEQ multiplex PCR assay. TCRdb took this table from immuneACCESS and kept in-frame rearrangements with V and J called. Such tables lack part of the clones; where checked against another copy, unresolved V genes explain under half of the gap, and the rest is unexplained. Here the sample has about 80,000 clones; approximately 90% occur a single time. Approximately 0.47% of the sample rests with the top ten. The sample in question was CD4+ or CD8+ T cells sorted from blood, obtained in a trial of the OX40 agonist ivuxolimab. The receptors originated from an adult with an advanced solid tumor such as melanoma, head and neck, liver or kidney cancer.

The chain has TRBV6-5 and TRBJ2-3; 12 nucleotides agree with TRBD2. CDR1 is MNHEY and CDR2 is SVGAGI in the germline V gene. The CDR3 is 15 amino acids. Losses at the gene ends were 6 bases for V and 6 bases for J; bases not matched to a gene: 7. The DNA for the CDR3 is TGTGCCAGCAGCCCCGGACTAGCGGGGCATGATACGCAGTATTTT. Its protein is CASSPGLAGHDTQYF.

V is TRBV7-2 and J is TRBJ1-1; the D is unclear. V lost 2 bases and J lost 8, with 12 bases in between. Germline V gene sequence: CDR1 SGHTA, CDR2 FQGNSA. The CDR3 has 13 residues. The CDR3 sequence is CASSLTSRTEAFF. CDR3 nucleotides: TGTGCCAGCAGCTTAACCTCACGGACCGAAGCTTTCTTT.

This chain uses TRBV11-3 with TRBJ1-1; D gene uncertain. Germline lookup yields CDR1 SGHNT and CDR2 YENEEA. Between the trimmed V and J ends, which lost 4 bases and 1 base, there was a span of 7 bases. This CDR3 spans 13 amino acids. The CDR3 DNA follows: TGTGCCAGCAGCTCGTCGACGAACACTGAAGCTTTCTTT. Translation: CASSSSTNTEAFF.

V usage is TRBV4-2 and J usage is TRBJ2-1, with D perhaps matching TRBD1 (6 bases). CDR3 size: 14 residues. The V gene's germline CDR1 is LGHNA and CDR2 YNFKEQ. Trimming shortened V by 3 bases and J by 4 bases, and 10 bases separated the two germline ends. CDR3: CASSHGGQYNEQFF. The CDR3 nucleotides are TGTGCCAGCAGCCATGGAGGACAGTACAATGAGCAGTTCTTC.

The chain uses TRBV5-1 and TRBJ2-7; D may be TRBD1 (5 bases). Germline CDR1 reads SGHRS; CDR2 reads YFSETQ. Trimming took off 4 bases at V and 2 bases at J, with 7 bases between the two ends. The CDR3 runs 12 residues. The CDR3 protein is CASSDRTYEQYF. The CDR3 bases are TGCGCCAGCAGCGACAGAACCTACGAGCAGTACTTC.

The V call is TRBV6-6, the J call TRBJ1-2, with a possible D match to TRBD1 (5 bases). CDR3 length equals 15 residues. The V gene lost 0 bases and the J gene lost 7 bases, with 15 bases spanning the gap. Germline V lookup: CDR1 MNHNY, CDR2 SVGAGI (reference sequence). As DNA, the CDR3 is TGTGCCAGCAGTTACTCGAACCTAGGGGATCTTGGCTACACCTTC. Protein sequence: CASSYSNLGDLGYTF.

This chain joins TRBV4-2 and TRBJ1-2, with TRBD1 as a possible D gene (6 bases). The CDR3 length is 15 residues. Trimming took 1 base from V and 3 from J, leaving 12 bases between them. CDR1 and CDR2 from the germline V gene are LGHNA and YNFKEQ. As DNA, the CDR3 is TGTGCCAGCAGCCAAGTTTTGGACAGCGACTATGGCTACACCTTC. This encodes CASSQVLDSDYGYTF.

This chain uses TRBV5-1 with TRBJ2-1; D is perhaps TRBD1 (6 bases). Germline CDR1 is SGHRS and CDR2 is YFSETQ. The CDR3 contains 14 residues. V lost 5 bases, J lost 8 bases, and 17 bases lay in between. The CDR3 DNA follows: TGCGCCAGCAGACCCTCAGGGGAAGTGGATGAGCAGTTCTTC. Translated, it gives CASRPSGEVDEQFF. Full variable domain (rest looked up from reference TRBV5-1 and TRBJ2-1): KAGVTQTPRYLIKTRGQQVTLSCSPISGHRSVSWYQQTPGQGLQFLFEYFSETQRNKGNFPGRFSGRQFSNSRSEMNVSTLELGDSALYLCASRPSGEVDEQFFGPGTRLTVL.

This rearrangement joins TRBV5-1 to TRBJ1-4, with D possibly TRBD1 on 6 matching bases. The CDR3 has 14 amino acids. V was trimmed by 0 bases and J by 5 bases, leaving 8 bases between them. In germline, CDR1 is SGHRS, CDR2 YFSETQ. The CDR3 spells CASSLGTANEKLFF. In nucleotides, the CDR3 is TGCGCCAGCAGCTTGGGGACAGCGAATGAAAAACTGTTTTTT.

The chain combines TRBV2 with TRBJ1-2; D is unresolved. Germline V gives CDR1 SNHLY, CDR2 FYNNEI. Trimming stripped 7 bases from V and 4 bases from J, with 13 bases between. The CDR3 covers 13 residues. This CDR3 reads CASNPGLTYGYTF. DNA of the CDR3: TGTGCCAGCAACCCCGGCCTGACCTATGGCTACACCTTC. Filled out from reference TRBV2 and TRBJ1-2, the complete variable domain reads EPEVTQTPSHQVTQMGQEVILRCVPISNHLYFYWYRQILGQKVEFLVSFYNNEISEKSEIFDDQFSVERPDGSNFTLKIRSTKLEDSAMYFCASNPGLTYGYTFGSGTRLTVV.